This T cell receptor (beta chain) emerged from a study of T-cell memory formation after mild COVID-19. Study details: Largely donor-specific TCR clusters were found.

Study-level findings and limits: SARS-CoV-2 specificity was not confirmed for second-wave clones peaking on day 37. Clones that shrank (day 15 to 85) were balanced CD4/CD8, whereas later expanders leaned CD4+. Mostly located in CM and EM were contracting CD4+ clones, with contracting CD8+ clones located in EMRA.

This CDR3 region has 13 residues. Germline CDR1 reads LGHNA; CDR2 reads YSLEER. With 3 bases removed from V and 10 bases from J, the gap between germline ends came to 15 bases. Via MiXCR, TCRdb re-called the 5' RACE reads, giving one row per CDR3 protein. The repertoire consists of around 300,000 distinct CDR3 sequences, with 12% to 15% occurring once and the leading ten covering about a fifth. This clonotype was found a few times. Its target is unknown. The sample was PBMCs or a T cell subset sorted from them (not recorded which). This receptor was identified in a man between 18 and 29 years old who had mild COVID-19 (a few samples of this study predate the infection). Cell type and time point are not known. This sequence joins TRBV4-3 and TRBJ1-1; TRBD1 might be the D (6 bases). This CDR3 reads CASSQRQAGGAFF. The CDR3 DNA follows: TGCGCCAGCAGCCAGAGACAGGCGGGAGGAGCTTTCTTT.